This T cell receptor (beta chain) was recovered during a study of blood T cell repertoires in COVID-19. The table came from immunoSEQ multiplex PCR; TCRdb's copy has only in-frame clones and leaves some out. The sample has 250,000 to 350,000 clones, less than 85% seen once. V was cut by 0 bases and J by 4 bases, with 8 bases left in between. Germline V gives CDR1 SGDLS, CDR2 YYNGEE. The CDR3 has 14 residues. Note on this clone: Different DNA sequences within this sample yield the same CDR3.

The J gene is TRBJ1-3, the V gene TRBV9; a weak D match, TRBD1 (6 bases). The sequenced sample consisted of peripheral blood. This TCR was sampled from a human donor with COVID-19, enrolled during active disease. The donor label of this sample is uncertain. The CDR3 loop reads CASSVGTGGNTIYF. Written as DNA, the CDR3 is TGTGCCAGCAGCGTAGGAACAGGGGGAAACACCATATATTTT.